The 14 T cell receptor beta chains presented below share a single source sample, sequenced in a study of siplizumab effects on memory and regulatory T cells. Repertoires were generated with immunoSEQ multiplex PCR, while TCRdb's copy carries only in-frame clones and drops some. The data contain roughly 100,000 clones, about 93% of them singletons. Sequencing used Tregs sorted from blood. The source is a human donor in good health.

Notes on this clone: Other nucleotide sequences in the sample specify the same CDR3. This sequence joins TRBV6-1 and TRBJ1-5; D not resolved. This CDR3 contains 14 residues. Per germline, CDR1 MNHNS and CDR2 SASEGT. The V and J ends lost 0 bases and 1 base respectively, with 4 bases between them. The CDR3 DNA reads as TGTGCCAGCAGTGAAGCGGGGAGCAATCAGCCCCAGCATTTT. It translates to CASSEAGSNQPQHF.

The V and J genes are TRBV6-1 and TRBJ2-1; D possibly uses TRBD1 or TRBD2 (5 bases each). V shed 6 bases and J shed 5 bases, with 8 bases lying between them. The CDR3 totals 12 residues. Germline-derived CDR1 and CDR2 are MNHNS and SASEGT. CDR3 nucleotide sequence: TGTGCCAGCAGGGGACCGAACAATGAGCAGTTCTTC. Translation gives CASRGPNNEQFF.

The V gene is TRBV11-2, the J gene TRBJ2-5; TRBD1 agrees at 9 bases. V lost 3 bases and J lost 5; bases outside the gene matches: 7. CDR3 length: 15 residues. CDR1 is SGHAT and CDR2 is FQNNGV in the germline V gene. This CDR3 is CASSFNRGHQETQYF. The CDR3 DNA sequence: TGTGCCAGCAGCTTTAACAGGGGGCATCAGGAGACCCAGTACTTC.

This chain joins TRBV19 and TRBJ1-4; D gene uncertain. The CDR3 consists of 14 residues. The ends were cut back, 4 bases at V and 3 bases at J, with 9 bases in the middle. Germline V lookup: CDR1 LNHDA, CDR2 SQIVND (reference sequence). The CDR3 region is CASSTVSPNEKLFF. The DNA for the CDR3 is TGTGCCAGTAGTACAGTCTCCCCTAATGAAAAACTGTTTTTT.

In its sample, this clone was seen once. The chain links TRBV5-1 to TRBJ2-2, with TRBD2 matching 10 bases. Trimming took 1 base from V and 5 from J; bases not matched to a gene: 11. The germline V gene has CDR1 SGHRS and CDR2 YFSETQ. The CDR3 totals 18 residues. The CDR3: CASSLRLAGAIRTGELFF. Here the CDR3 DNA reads TGCGCCAGCAGCTTGCGGCTAGCGGGGGCCATTCGGACCGGGGAGCTGTTTTTT.

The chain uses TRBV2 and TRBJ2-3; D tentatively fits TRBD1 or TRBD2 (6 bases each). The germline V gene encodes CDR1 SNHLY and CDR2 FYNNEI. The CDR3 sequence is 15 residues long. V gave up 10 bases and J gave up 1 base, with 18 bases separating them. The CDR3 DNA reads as TGTGCCACCCCTTGGAGGGGGGACGGCACAGATACGCAGTATTTT. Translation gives CATPWRGDGTDTQYF.

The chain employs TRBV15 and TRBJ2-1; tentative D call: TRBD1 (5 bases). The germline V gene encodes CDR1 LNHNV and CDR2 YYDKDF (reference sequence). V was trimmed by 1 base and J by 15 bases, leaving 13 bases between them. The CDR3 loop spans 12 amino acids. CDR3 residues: CATSRGYGQRFF. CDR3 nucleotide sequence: TGTGCCACCAGCAGAGGATATGGACAACGGTTCTTC.

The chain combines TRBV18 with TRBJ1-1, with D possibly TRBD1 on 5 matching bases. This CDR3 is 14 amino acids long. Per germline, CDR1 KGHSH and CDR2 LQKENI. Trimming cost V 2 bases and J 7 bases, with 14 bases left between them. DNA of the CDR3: TGTGCCAGCTCACCAACGGGCCTGGGGGGTGAAGCTTTCTTT. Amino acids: CASSPTGLGGEAFF.

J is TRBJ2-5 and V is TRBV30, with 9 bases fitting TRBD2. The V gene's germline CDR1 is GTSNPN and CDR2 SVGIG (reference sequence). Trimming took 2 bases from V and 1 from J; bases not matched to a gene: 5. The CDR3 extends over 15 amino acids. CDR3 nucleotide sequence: TGTGCCTGGAGTACCCAGCGGGGGGCCCAAGAGACCCAGTACTTC. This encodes CAWSTQRGAQETQYF.

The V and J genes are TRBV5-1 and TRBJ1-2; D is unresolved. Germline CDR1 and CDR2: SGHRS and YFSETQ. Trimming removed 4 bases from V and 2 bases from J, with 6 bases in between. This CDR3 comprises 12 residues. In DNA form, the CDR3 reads TGCGCCAGCAGCCAAACCAACTATGGCTACACCTTC. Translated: CASSQTNYGYTF.

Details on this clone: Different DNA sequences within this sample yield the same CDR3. The CDR3 sequence: CASSFEDTQYF. In DNA form, the CDR3 reads TGCGCCAGCAGCTTTGAAGATACGCAGTATTTT. V is TRBV5-1 and J is TRBJ2-3; D uncertain. Germline CDR1 is SGHRS and CDR2 is YFSETQ. V lost 2 bases to trimming and J lost 5 bases, with 3 bases between them. The CDR3 is 11 residues long. The full variable domain, rest sourced from reference TRBV5-1 and TRBJ2-3, is KAGVTQTPRYLIKTRGQQVTLSCSPISGHRSVSWYQQTPGQGLQFLFEYFSETQRNKGNFPGRFSGRQFSNSRSEMNVSTLELGDSALYLCASSFEDTQYFGPGTRLTVL.

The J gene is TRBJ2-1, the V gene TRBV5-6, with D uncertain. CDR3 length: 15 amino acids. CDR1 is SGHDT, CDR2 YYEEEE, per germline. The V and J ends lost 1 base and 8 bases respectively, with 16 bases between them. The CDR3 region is CASSLLPGQRHEQFF. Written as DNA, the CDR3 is TGTGCCAGCAGCTTGCTCCCGGGTCAAAGACATGAGCAGTTCTTC.

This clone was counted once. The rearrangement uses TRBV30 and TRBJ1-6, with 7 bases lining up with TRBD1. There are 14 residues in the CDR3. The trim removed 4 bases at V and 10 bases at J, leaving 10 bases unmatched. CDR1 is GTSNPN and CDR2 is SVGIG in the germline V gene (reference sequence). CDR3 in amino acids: CAWIRTGLNSPLHF. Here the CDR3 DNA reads TGTGCCTGGATCCGGACAGGTCTAAACTCACCCCTCCACTTT.

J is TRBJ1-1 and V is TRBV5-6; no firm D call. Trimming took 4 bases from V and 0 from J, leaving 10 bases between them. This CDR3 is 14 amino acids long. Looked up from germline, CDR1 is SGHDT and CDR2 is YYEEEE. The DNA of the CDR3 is TGTGCCAGCAGCCTTCGAACCGTGAACACTGAAGCTTTCTTT. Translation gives CASSLRTVNTEAFF. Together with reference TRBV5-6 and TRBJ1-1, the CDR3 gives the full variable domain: DAGVTQSPTHLIKTRGQQVTLRCSPKSGHDTVSWYQQALGQGPQFIFQYYEEEERQRGNFPDRFSGHQFPNYSSELNVNALLLGDSALYLCASSLRTVNTEAFFGQGTRLTVV.